Below are 29 T cell receptor beta chains sequenced from a single sample in a study of CD8 T cells in Susac syndrome (dated by TCRdb to between 2017 and 2020). Libraries came from the immunoSEQ multiplex PCR assay. RNA was extracted using the RNeasy kit, and about 0.45 to 1 ug of the RNA was reverse transcribed with random hexamers. TCRdb passed the public sequencing reads through fastp at Q25 and MiXCR, retaining productive beta sequences. Identical CDR3 proteins give one entry, which carries the most common genes and DNA. Counted in this sample were some 170,000 distinct CDR3 sequences; 85% to 95% of them appeared once. The top ten clones comprise 0.099% of the sample. The sequenced sample was CD4+ T cells from PBMCs. The receptors here all came from a human donor with Susac syndrome.

The chain employs TRBV20-1 and TRBJ2-7, with 9 bases matching TRBD2. Germline CDR1 is DFQATT and CDR2 is SNEGSKA (reference sequence). This CDR3 has 17 amino acids. Trimming removed 0 bases from V and 2 bases from J; junction bases left unmatched: 11. The CDR3 is CSARDMISGRSPYEQYF. In DNA, the CDR3 is TGCAGTGCTAGAGATATGATAAGCGGGAGGTCCCCCTACGAGCAGTACTTC.

The V call is TRBV4-2, the J call TRBJ1-6; 8 bases are shared with TRBD1. The CDR3 is made up of 17 amino acids. CDR1 is LGHNA and CDR2 is YNFKEQ in the germline V gene. V lost 0 bases and J lost 10; bases outside the gene matches: 11. CDR3 amino acids: CASSQDPRTGRGSPLHF. Here the CDR3 DNA reads TGTGCCAGCAGCCAAGACCCCCGGACAGGGAGAGGCTCACCCCTCCACTTT.

This chain uses TRBV9 with TRBJ1-2; TRBD1 might be the D (5 bases). The CDR3 covers 14 residues. The V gene lost 6 bases and the J gene lost 4 bases, with 16 bases spanning the gap. The germline V gene encodes CDR1 SGDLS and CDR2 YYNGEE. The CDR3 DNA reads as TGTGCCAGCACCCCACTTGCGGGGGGCTATGGCTACACCTTC. Translated, it gives CASTPLAGGYGYTF.

The chain couples TRBV7-2 to TRBJ2-3; D is ambiguous. Germline V gene lookup returns CDR1 SGHTA and CDR2 FQGNSA. CDR3 length: 13 residues. V was pared by 2 bases and J by 6 bases, with 9 bases between. Written as DNA, the CDR3 is TGTGCCAGCAGCTTAAACCCCCGGGATACGCAGTATTTT. It is translated as CASSLNPRDTQYF.

The J gene is TRBJ1-2, the V gene TRBV20-1; no clear D gene. The germline V and J ends were trimmed by 3 bases and 4 bases, with 9 bases remaining between them. CDR1 is DFQATT and CDR2 is SNEGSKA in the germline V gene (reference sequence). This CDR3 has 12 residues. The CDR3 loop is CSARDYGYGYTF. The CDR3 region has the DNA TGCAGTGCTAGGGACTATGGCTATGGCTACACCTTC.

This sequence joins TRBV4-1 and TRBJ2-2, with D possibly TRBD1 on 6 matching bases. The CDR3 totals 18 residues. Trimming pared 1 base from V and 1 base from J, leaving 16 bases between. Germline CDR1 reads MGHRA; CDR2 reads YSYEKL. The CDR3 loop reads CASSQAALPTGNTGELFF. The CDR3 region has the DNA TGCGCCAGCAGCCAAGCCGCGCTACCGACAGGGAACACCGGGGAGCTGTTTTTT.

V usage is TRBV7-9 and J usage is TRBJ1-2; the match to TRBD1 covers 7 bases. J lost 6 bases, V lost 1 base, and 8 bases had no gene match. Germline lookup yields CDR1 SEHNR and CDR2 FQNEAQ (reference sequence). The CDR3 spans 15 residues. CDR3 nucleotides: TGTGCCAGCAGCTTAGGGGAGGGGGCGATCAATGGCTACACCTTC. It is translated as CASSLGEGAINGYTF. Using reference TRBV7-9 and TRBJ1-2 for the parts outside the CDR3, the full variable domain is DTGVSQNPRHKITKRGQNVTFRCDPISEHNRLYWYRQTLGQGPEFLTYFQNEAQLEKSRLLSDRFSAERPKGSFSTLEIQRTEQGDSAMYLCASSLGEGAINGYTFGSGTRLTVV.

The chain links TRBV30 to TRBJ1-5; D is unclear. The CDR3 consists of 12 residues. Germline V gene data show CDR1 as GTSNPN and CDR2 as SVGIG (reference sequence). The V gene lost 1 base and the J gene lost 6 bases, with 7 bases spanning the gap. The CDR3 is CAWSGQSQPQHF. The CDR3 nucleotides are TGTGCCTGGAGTGGCCAAAGTCAGCCCCAGCATTTT.

V usage is TRBV29-1 and J usage is TRBJ2-3, with D tentatively TRBD2 (5 bases). The ends were cut back, 5 bases at V and 5 bases at J, with 17 bases in the middle. This CDR3 has 14 amino acids. Germline-derived CDR1 and CDR2 are SQVTM and ANQGSEA. The CDR3 spells CSVKLVRGIDTQYF. As DNA, the CDR3 is TGCAGCGTTAAACTAGTTCGGGGAATAGATACGCAGTATTTT.

This sequence joins TRBV7-9 and TRBJ2-5, with TRBD2 as a possible D gene (5 bases). With 5 bases removed from V and 5 bases from J, the gap between germline ends came to 15 bases. Germline CDR1 is SEHNR and CDR2 is FQNEAQ (reference sequence). The CDR3 has 14 residues. CDR3 in DNA: TGTGCCAGCAGCCCCCGGGGAAGCAGGGAGACCCAGTACTTC. This gives the protein CASSPRGSRETQYF. The full variable domain, with the rest looked up from reference TRBV7-9 and TRBJ2-5, is DTGVSQNPRHKITKRGQNVTFRCDPISEHNRLYWYRQTLGQGPEFLTYFQNEAQLEKSRLLSDRFSAERPKGSFSTLEIQRTEQGDSAMYLCASSPRGSRETQYFGPGTRLLVL.

The CDR3 reads CATSRLAGGPTDTQYF. The CDR3 DNA reads as TGTGCCACCAGCAGACTAGCGGGGGGACCCACAGATACGCAGTATTTT. This chain links TRBV15 with TRBJ2-3, with 11 nucleotides matching TRBD2. Germline V gene data show CDR1 as LNHNV and CDR2 as YYDKDF (reference sequence). The CDR3 length is 16 residues. The V gene end was trimmed by 2 bases and the J gene end by 2 bases; junction bases not matched to a gene: 3.

The CDR3 loop is CASSMGQGGWNEQFF. CDR3 coding DNA: TGCGCCAGCAGCATGGGACAGGGAGGTTGGAATGAGCAGTTCTTC. The chain has TRBV5-1 and TRBJ2-1, with TRBD1 matching 9 bases. CDR3 length: 15 amino acids. The V and J ends lost 4 bases and 7 bases, in that order; junction bases with no gene match: 9. Germline V gene lookup returns CDR1 SGHRS and CDR2 YFSETQ.

The chain recombines TRBV7-6 with TRBJ2-6; 7 nucleotides match TRBD1. Trimming at V came to 5 bases and at J to 0 bases, leaving 10 bases not matched to a gene. The CDR3 has 18 amino acids. Germline V gives CDR1 SGHVS, CDR2 FNYEAQ. CDR3 in amino acids: CASSPGQRPSSGANVLTF. In DNA form, the CDR3 reads TGTGCCAGCAGCCCGGGACAGCGACCGTCCTCTGGGGCCAACGTCCTGACTTTC.

Only one count was recorded for this clonotype. The DNA for the CDR3 is TGTGCCAGCGGGGGCCGACTACCCTACGAGCAGTACTTC. Its protein product is CASGGRLPYEQYF. The rearrangement links TRBV28 to TRBJ2-7; possibly TRBD1 for D (6 bases). This CDR3 is built from 13 residues. Trimming shortened V by 8 bases and J by 2 bases, and 13 bases separated the two germline ends. Germline lookup yields CDR1 MDHEN and CDR2 SYDVKM.

The chain joins TRBV4-1 to TRBJ2-5; the D is unclear. Germline CDR1 is MGHRA and CDR2 is YSYEKL. V was clipped by 1 base and J by 1 base, with 16 bases between them. The length of the CDR3 is 17 residues. The CDR3 region is CASSQATRWSVQETQYF. Written as DNA, the CDR3 is TGCGCCAGCAGCCAAGCTACCCGTTGGTCGGTCCAAGAGACCCAGTACTTC.

V is TRBV2 and J is TRBJ1-1; D is undetermined. Between the trimmed V and J ends, which lost 2 bases and 7 bases, there was a span of 8 bases. Germline loops: CDR1 SNHLY, CDR2 FYNNEI. This CDR3 has 12 amino acids. This chain's CDR3 is CASSETGIEAFF. The CDR3 DNA follows: TGTGCCAGCAGTGAAACGGGAATTGAAGCTTTCTTT.

V and J are TRBV3-1 and TRBJ2-7, with no clear D. V was cut by 0 bases and J by 7 bases, with 7 bases left in between. The germline V gene encodes CDR1 LGHDT and CDR2 YNNKEL (reference sequence). The CDR3 totals 12 residues. The CDR3 loop is CASSQDSPEQYF. CDR3 bases: TGTGCCAGCAGCCAAGACAGCCCGGAGCAGTACTTC.

The chain joins TRBV2 to TRBJ1-2; possible D gene TRBD1, 5 bases. The CDR3 totals 12 residues. CDR1 is SNHLY, CDR2 FYNNEI, per germline. Trimming stripped 9 bases from V and 4 bases from J, with 12 bases between. The CDR3 nucleotides read TGTGCCAGTTATCAGACAGTCTATGGCTACACCTTC. It yields the protein CASYQTVYGYTF.

The CDR3 loop reads CASSLERHTDTQYF. As DNA, the CDR3 is TGCGCCAGCAGCTTGGAGCGGCACACAGATACGCAGTATTTT. This chain joins TRBV5-1 and TRBJ2-3; tentative D call: TRBD2 (5 bases). The germline CDR1 and CDR2 sequences are SGHRS and YFSETQ. V dropped 0 bases and J dropped 2 bases, with 7 bases sitting between them. This CDR3 has 14 amino acids.

The CDR3 region has the DNA TGTGCCAGCAGGGCCCGGGGGGGCATCACCGGGGAGCTGTTTTTT. It translates to CASRARGGITGELFF. The chain carries TRBV28 and TRBJ2-2; 8 bases are a match to TRBD2. Germline CDR1 and CDR2: MDHEN and SYDVKM. J gave up 4 bases and V 6 bases, and 7 bases lay outside the gene matches. This CDR3 spans 15 amino acids.

The gene calls are TRBV9 and TRBJ2-2; perhaps D is TRBD1 or TRBD2 (5 bases each). Between the trimmed V and J ends, which lost 2 bases and 0 bases, there was a span of 8 bases. The CDR3 has 15 amino acids. Germline CDR1 reads SGDLS; CDR2 reads YYNGEE. The CDR3 DNA is TGTGCCAGCAGCGTCGGGACCGCGAACACCGGGGAGCTGTTTTTT. Encoded protein: CASSVGTANTGELFF.

The rearrangement uses TRBV4-1 and TRBJ2-1; D is possibly TRBD2 (6 bases). CDR3 length: 12 amino acids. Trimming left V 4 bases short and J 15 bases short, with 16 bases between. CDR1 and CDR2 from the germline V gene are MGHRA and YSYEKL. This CDR3 is CASSPPAGSRFF. The CDR3 DNA is TGCGCCAGCAGCCCCCCTGCCGGGAGTAGGTTCTTC.

The chain combines TRBV4-2 with TRBJ1-1; weak D call: TRBD1 (6 bases). V lost 2 bases and J 6 bases, leaving 22 bases between the germline ends. Germline CDR1 LGHNA, CDR2 YNFKEQ. CDR3 length: 17 residues. CDR3 loop: CASSQTSAGTPLSEAFF. For the CDR3, the DNA is TGTGCCAGCAGCCAAACTTCAGCTGGGACACCTCTGTCTGAAGCTTTCTTT.

This sequence joins TRBV30 and TRBJ2-3; unclear D gene. V was trimmed by 6 bases and J by 1 base, leaving 5 bases between them. Germline V gives CDR1 GTSNPN, CDR2 SVGIG (reference sequence). This CDR3 is built from 11 residues. CDR3 nucleotides: TGTGCCTGCGCTGGCACAGATACGCAGTATTTT. Amino acid sequence: CACAGTDTQYF.

The chain has TRBV18 and TRBJ1-1; TRBD1 is a possible D gene (6 bases). Germline loops: CDR1 KGHSH, CDR2 LQKENI. The CDR3 totals 16 residues. Trimming stripped 1 base from V and 3 bases from J, with 15 bases between. In DNA, the CDR3 is TGTGCCAGCTCACCACGAGGGGGTGAGCAACACACTGAAGCTTTCTTT. Translation gives CASSPRGGEQHTEAFF.

The V and J genes are TRBV21-1 and TRBJ2-1; TRBD1 is the table's D call, not checked against the DNA. TRBV21-1 represents a pseudogene. The CDR3 totals 14 residues. CDR3 nucleotide sequence: TGTGCCAGCAGCGCGCCTAGCTCCCACAATGAGCAGTTCTTC. Translating it yields CASSAPSSHNEQFF.

V is TRBV29-1 and J is TRBJ2-3; D is perhaps TRBD1 (5 bases). The CDR3 is 14 amino acids. In germline, CDR1 is SQVTM, CDR2 ANQGSEA. This chain's CDR3 is CSDQGASGPDTQYF. CDR3 bases: TGCAGTGACCAAGGGGCAAGTGGCCCAGATACGCAGTATTTT.

The chain couples TRBV6-6 to TRBJ2-7, with 10 nucleotides matching TRBD2. CDR1 and CDR2 (germline): MNHNY, SVGAGI (reference sequence). This CDR3 is 12 amino acids long. V shed 9 bases, J shed 8 bases, and the junction held 7 bases outside the gene matches. The CDR3 is CASTAGGPQQYF. As DNA, the CDR3 is TGTGCCAGTACAGCGGGAGGGCCCCAGCAGTACTTC.

This chain links TRBV20-1 with TRBJ1-2; D might be TRBD1 (5 bases). V was pared by 4 bases and J by 4 bases, with 13 bases between. The germline CDR1 and CDR2 sequences are DFQATT and SNEGSKA (reference sequence). The CDR3 spans 13 residues. This chain's CDR3 is CSATPGRGYGYTF. CDR3 coding DNA: TGCAGTGCTACCCCGGGGCGGGGCTATGGCTACACCTTC.